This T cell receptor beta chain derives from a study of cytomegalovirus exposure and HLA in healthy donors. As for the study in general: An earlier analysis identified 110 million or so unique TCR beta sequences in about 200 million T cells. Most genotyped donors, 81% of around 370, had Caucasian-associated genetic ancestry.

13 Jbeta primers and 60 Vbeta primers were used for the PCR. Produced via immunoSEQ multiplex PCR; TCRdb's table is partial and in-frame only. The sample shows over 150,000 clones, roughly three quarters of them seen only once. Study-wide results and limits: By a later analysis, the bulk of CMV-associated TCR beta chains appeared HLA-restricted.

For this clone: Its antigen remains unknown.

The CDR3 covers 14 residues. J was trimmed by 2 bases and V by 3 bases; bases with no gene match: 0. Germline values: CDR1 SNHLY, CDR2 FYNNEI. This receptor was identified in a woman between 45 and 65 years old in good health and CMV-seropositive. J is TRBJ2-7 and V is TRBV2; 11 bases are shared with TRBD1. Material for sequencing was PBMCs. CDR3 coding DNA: TGTGCCAGCAGTGAGGGACAGGGGGCCTACGAGCAGTACTTC. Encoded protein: CASSEGQGAYEQYF.